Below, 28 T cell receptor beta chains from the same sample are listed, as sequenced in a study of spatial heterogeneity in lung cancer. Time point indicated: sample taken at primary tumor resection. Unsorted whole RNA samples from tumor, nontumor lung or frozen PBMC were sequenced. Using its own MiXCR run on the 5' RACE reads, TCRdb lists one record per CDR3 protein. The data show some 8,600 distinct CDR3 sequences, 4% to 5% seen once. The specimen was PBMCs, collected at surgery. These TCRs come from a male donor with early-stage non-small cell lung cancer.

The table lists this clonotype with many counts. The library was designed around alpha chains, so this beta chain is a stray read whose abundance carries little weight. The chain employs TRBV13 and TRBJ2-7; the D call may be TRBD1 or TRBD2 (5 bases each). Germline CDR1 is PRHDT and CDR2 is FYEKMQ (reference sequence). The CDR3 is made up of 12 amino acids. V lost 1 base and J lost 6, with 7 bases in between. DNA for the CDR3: TGTGCCAGCAGCTTAGTAGGGACCGAGCAGTACGTC. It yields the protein CASSLVGTEQYV.

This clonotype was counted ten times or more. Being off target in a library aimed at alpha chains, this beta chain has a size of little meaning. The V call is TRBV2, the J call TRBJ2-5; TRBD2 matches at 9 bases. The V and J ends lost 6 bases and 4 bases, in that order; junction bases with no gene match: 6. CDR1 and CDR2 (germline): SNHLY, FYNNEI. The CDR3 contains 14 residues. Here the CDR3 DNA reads TGTGCCAGCAGAGTAGCGGGGGTCGGAGAGACCCAGTACTTC. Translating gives CASRVAGVGETQYF. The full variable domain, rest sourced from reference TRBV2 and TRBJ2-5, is EPEVTQTPSHQVTQMGQEVILRCVPISNHLYFYWYRQILGQKVEFLVSFYNNEISEKSEIFDDQFSVERPDGSNFTLKIRSTKLEDSAMYFCASRVAGVGETQYFGPGTRLLVL.

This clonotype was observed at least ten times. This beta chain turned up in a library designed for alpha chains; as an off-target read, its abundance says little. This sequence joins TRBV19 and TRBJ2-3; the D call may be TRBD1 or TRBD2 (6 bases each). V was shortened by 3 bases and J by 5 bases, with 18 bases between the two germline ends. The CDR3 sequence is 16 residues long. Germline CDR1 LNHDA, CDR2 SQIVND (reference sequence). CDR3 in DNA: TGTGCCAGTAGTATGAGGTGGACGGGGGCGGTAGATACGCAGTATTTT. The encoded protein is CASSMRWTGAVDTQYF.

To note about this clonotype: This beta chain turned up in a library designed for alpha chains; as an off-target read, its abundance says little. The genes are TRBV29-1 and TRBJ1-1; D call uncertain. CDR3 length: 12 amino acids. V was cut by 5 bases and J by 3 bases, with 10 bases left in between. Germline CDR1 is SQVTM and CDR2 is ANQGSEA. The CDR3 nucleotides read TGCAGCGTTCATACAGTGGACACTGAAGCTTTCTTT. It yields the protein CSVHTVDTEAFF.

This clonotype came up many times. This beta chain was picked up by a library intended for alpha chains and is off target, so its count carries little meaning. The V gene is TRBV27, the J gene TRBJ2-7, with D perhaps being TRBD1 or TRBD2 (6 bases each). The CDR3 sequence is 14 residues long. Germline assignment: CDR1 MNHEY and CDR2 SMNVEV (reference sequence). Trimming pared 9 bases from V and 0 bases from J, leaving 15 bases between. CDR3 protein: CASFPRGPSYEQYF. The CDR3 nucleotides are TGTGCCAGTTTCCCCCGGGGGCCCTCCTACGAGCAGTACTTC.

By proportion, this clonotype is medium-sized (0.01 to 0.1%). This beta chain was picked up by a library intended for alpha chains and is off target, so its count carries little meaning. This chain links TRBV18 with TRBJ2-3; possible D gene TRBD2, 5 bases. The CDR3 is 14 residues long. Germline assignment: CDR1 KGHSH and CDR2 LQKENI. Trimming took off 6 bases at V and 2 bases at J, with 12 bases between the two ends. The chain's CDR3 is CASSPDLPTDTQYF. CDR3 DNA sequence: TGTGCCAGCTCCCCGGACTTACCCACAGATACGCAGTATTTT.

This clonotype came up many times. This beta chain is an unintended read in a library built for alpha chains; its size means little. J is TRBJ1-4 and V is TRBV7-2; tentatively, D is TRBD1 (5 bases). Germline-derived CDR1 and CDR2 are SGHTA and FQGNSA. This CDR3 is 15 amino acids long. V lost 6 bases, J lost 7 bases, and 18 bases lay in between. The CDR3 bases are TGTGCCAGCAGGCCCACCGGGGCCGCTAGTGAAAAACTGTTTTTT. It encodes CASRPTGAASEKLFF.

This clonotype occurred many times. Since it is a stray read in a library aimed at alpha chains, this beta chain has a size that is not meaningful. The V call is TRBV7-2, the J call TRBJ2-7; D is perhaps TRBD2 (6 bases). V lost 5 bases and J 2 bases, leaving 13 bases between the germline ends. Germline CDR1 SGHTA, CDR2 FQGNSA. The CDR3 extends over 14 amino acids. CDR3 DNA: TGTGCCAGCAGCCCTCGTCGGGGGACCTACGAGCAGTACTTC. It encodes CASSPRRGTYEQYF.

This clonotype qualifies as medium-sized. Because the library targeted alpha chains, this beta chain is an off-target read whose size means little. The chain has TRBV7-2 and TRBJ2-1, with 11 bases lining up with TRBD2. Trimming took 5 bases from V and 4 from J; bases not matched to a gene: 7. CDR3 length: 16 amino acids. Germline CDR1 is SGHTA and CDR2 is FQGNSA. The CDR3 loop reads CASSVKTSGVYNEQFF. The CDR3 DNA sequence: TGTGCCAGCAGCGTTAAGACTAGCGGGGTTTACAATGAGCAGTTCTTC.

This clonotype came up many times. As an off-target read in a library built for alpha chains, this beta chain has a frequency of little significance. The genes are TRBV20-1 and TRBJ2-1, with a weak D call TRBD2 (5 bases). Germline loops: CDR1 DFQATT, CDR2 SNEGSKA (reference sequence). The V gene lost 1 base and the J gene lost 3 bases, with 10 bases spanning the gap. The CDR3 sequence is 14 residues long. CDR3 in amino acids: CSARVRRGYNEQFF. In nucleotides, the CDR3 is TGCAGTGCTAGAGTTCGACGGGGCTACAATGAGCAGTTCTTC.

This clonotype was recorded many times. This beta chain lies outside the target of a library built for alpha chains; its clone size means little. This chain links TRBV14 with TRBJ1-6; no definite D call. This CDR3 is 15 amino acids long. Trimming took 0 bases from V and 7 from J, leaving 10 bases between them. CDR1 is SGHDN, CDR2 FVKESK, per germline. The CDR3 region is CASSQDGRGNSPLHF. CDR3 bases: TGTGCCAGCAGCCAAGACGGTCGTGGGAATTCACCCCTCCACTTT.

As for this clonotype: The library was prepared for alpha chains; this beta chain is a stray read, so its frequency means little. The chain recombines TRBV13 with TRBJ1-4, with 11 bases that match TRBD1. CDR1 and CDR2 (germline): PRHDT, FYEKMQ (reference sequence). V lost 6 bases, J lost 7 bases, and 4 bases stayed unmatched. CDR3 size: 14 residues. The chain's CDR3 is CASSSGQGGEKLFF. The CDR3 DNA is TGTGCCAGCAGTTCGGGACAGGGGGGTGAAAAACTGTTTTTT. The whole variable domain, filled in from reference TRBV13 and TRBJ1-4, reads AAGVIQSPRHLIKEKRETATLKCYPIPRHDTVYWYQQGPGQDPQFLISFYEKMQSDKGSIPDRFSAQQFSDYHSELNMSSLELGDSALYFCASSSGQGGEKLFFGSGTQLSVL.

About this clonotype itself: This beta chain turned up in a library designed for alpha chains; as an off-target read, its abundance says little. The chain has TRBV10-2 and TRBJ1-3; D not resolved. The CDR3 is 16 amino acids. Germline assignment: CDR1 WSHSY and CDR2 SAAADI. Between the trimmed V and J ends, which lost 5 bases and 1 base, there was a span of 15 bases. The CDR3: CASSTYERASGNTIYF. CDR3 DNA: TGCGCCAGCAGTACATACGAGAGGGCGTCTGGAAACACCATATATTTT.

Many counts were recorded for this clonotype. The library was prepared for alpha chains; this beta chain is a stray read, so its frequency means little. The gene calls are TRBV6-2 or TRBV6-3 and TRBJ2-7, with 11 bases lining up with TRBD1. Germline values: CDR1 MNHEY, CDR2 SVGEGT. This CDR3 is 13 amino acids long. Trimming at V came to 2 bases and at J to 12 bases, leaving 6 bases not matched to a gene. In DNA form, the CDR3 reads TGTGCCAGCAGTTACCCGGACAGGGGGCATCGGTACTTC. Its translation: CASSYPDRGHRYF.

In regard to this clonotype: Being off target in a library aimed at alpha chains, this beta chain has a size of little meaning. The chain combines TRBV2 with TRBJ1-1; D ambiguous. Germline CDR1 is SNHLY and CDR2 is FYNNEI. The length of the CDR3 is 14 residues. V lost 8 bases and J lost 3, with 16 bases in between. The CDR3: CASGVVGGDTEAFF. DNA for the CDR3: TGTGCCAGCGGGGTAGTGGGCGGCGACACTGAAGCTTTCTTT.

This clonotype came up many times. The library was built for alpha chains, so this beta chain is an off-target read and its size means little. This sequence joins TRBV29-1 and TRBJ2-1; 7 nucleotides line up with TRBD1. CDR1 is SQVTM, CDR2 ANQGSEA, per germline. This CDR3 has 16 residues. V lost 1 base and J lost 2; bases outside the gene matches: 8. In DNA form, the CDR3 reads TGCAGCGTTGAAGCTTCGGACAGGACCACCTACAATGAGCAGTTCTTC. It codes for CSVEASDRTTYNEQFF.

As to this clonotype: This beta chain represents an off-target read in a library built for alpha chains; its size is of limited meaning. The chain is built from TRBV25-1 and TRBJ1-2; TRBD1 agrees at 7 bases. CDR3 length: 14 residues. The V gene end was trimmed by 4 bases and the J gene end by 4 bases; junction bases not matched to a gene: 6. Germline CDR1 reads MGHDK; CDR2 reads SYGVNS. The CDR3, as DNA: TGTGCCAGCAGTGTCCAGGGGGACAGCTATGGCTACACCTTC. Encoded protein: CASSVQGDSYGYTF.

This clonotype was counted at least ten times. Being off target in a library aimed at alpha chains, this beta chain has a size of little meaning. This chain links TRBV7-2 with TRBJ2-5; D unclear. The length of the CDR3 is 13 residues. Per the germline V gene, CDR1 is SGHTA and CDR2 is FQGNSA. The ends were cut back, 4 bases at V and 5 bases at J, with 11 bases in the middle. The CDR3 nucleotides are TGTGCCAGCAGCTCCTCTTCCGGGGAGACCCAGTACTTC. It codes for CASSSSSGETQYF.

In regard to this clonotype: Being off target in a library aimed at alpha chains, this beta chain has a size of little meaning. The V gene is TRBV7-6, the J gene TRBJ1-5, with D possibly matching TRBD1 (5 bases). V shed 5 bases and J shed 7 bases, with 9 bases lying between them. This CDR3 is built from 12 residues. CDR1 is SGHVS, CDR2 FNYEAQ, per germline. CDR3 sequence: CASSLRDQPQHF. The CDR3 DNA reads TGTGCCAGCAGCCTCAGGGACCAGCCCCAGCATTTT.

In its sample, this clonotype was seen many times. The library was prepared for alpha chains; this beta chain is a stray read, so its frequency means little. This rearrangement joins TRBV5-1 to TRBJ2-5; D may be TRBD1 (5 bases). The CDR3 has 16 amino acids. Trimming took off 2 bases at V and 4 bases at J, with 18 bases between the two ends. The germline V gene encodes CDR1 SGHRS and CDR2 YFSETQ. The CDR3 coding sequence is TGCGCCAGCAGCTTAGATGGGGCCCACACTTCAGAGACCCAGTACTTC. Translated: CASSLDGAHTSETQYF.

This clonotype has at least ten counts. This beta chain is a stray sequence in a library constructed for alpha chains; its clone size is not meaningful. In DNA, the CDR3 is TGTGCCAGCAGTTCGACAGGGAGGGAGACCCAGTACTTC. It is translated as CASSSTGRETQYF. The genes are TRBV28 and TRBJ2-5; D possibly corresponds to TRBD1 (7 bases). Germline CDR1 reads MDHEN; CDR2 reads SYDVKM. Trimming removed 4 bases at V and 5 bases at J, with 11 bases between. The CDR3 spans 13 residues.

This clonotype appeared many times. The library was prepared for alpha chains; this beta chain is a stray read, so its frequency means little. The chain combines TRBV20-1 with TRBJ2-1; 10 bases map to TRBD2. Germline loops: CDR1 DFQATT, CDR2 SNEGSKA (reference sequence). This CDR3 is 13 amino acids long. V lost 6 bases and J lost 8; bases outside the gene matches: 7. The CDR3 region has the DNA TGCAGTGCCTCCCGGACTAGCGGTTATGAGCAGTTCTTC. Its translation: CSASRTSGYEQFF.

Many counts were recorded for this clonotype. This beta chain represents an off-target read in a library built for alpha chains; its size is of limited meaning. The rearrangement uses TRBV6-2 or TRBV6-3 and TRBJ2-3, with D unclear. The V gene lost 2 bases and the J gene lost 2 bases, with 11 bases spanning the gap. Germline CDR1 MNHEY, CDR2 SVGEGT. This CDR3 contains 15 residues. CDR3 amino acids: CASSYRNDFTDTQYF. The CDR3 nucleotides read TGTGCCAGCAGTTACCGAAACGACTTCACAGATACGCAGTATTTT.

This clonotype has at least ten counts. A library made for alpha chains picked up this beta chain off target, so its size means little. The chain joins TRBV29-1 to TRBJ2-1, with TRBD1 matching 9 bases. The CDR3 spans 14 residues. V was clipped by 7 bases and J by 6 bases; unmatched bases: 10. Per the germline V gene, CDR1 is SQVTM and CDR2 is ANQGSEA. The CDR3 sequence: CSADPGQGANEQFF. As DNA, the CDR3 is TGCAGCGCCGATCCGGGACAGGGTGCCAATGAGCAGTTCTTC.

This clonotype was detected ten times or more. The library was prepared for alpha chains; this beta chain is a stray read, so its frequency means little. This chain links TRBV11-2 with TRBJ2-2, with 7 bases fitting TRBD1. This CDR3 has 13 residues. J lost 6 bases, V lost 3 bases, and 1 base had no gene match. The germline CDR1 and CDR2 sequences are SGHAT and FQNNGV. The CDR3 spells CASSFGQAGELFF. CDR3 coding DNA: TGTGCCAGCAGCTTCGGACAGGCCGGGGAGCTGTTTTTT.

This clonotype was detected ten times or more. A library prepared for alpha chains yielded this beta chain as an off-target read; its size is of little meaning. The CDR3 DNA sequence: TGTGCCAGCAGTGAAAGCCCCTACTATGGCTACACCTTC. It is translated as CASSESPYYGYTF. The genes are TRBV2 and TRBJ1-2; D is unresolved. CDR3 length: 13 residues. Germline V gives CDR1 SNHLY, CDR2 FYNNEI. Trimming stripped 2 bases from V and 3 bases from J, with 7 bases between.

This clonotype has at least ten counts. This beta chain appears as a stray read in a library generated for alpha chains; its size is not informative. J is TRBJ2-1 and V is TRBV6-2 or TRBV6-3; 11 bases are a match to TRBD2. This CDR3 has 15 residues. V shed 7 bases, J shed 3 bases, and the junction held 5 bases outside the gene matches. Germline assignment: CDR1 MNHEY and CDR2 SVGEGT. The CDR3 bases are TGTGCCAGCATCAGAACTAGCGGGGGCTACAATGAGCAGTTCTTC. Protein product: CASIRTSGGYNEQFF.

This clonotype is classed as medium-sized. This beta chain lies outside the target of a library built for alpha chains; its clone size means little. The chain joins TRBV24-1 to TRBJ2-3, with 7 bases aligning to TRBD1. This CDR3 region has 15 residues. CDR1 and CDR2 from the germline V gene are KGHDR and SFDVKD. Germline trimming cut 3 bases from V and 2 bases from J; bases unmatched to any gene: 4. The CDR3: CATSDTGDPTDTQYF. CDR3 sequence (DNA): TGTGCCACCAGTGATACAGGGGACCCCACAGATACGCAGTATTTT.